This T cell receptor (beta chain) emerged from a study of OX40 agonist ivuxolimab in advanced cancers. The wider study: Ivuxolimab, an agonistic anti-OX40 (CD134) antibody, was given to patients. Two patients with cutaneous melanoma and one with hepatocellular carcinoma, three in total, showed partial responses. With a range of 23 to 79, age averaged approximately 60 years, and about 83% were male.

This clone was observed once. Assay used: immunoSEQ multiplex PCR; TCRdb lists only in-frame clones, some missing. The top ten clones hold 0.62% of a sample with about 62,000 clones, around 90% of them seen once. Blood samples were obtained at baseline, cycle 4 day 1, and cycle 7 day 1. Per the germline V gene, CDR1 is SNHLY and CDR2 is FYNNEI. With 3 bases clipped from V and 5 bases from J, the junction kept 8 bases outside the gene matches. This CDR3 is 15 amino acids long. The chain recombines TRBV2 with TRBJ2-7, with TRBD2 identical over 9 bases. The sample in question was CD4+ or CD8+ T cells sorted from blood, obtained in a trial of the OX40 agonist ivuxolimab. The source of this sequence is an adult with an advanced solid tumor such as melanoma, head and neck, liver or kidney cancer. CDR3 amino acids: CASSDVAGGLHEQYF. The CDR3 nucleotides read TGTGCCAGCAGTGACGTGGCGGGAGGGCTGCACGAGCAGTACTTC.